This note documents a single T cell receptor (beta chain) sequence. The ends lost 4 bases at V and 3 bases at J; junction bases unmatched: 6. Germline-derived CDR1 and CDR2 are LNHDA and SQIVND (reference sequence). The CDR3 length is 15 residues. These data come from a study of technical replicates of blood from a handful of donors. Libraries were prepared by immunoSEQ multiplex PCR; TCRdb keeps only in-frame clonotypes and omits some of them. The table has about 61,000 clones, about 96% seen once. V is TRBV19 and J is TRBJ2-1; 7 bases map to TRBD1. Input material: T cells isolated from PBMCs. This receptor was obtained from a human donor in good health. CDR3 sequence reads: CASSTTGTVYNEQFF. In DNA form, the CDR3 reads TGTGCCAGTAGTACCACCGGGACAGTCTACAATGAGCAGTTCTTC.